This TCR beta chain was sequenced during a study of T-cell memory formation after mild COVID-19. Study-wide points: Detection of some responders pre-infection suggested pre-existing cross-reactive memory T cells participated. Clones contracting over day 15 to 85 were CD4/CD8 balanced, with later expanders leaning CD4+.

CDR3 size: 14 residues. Germline lookup yields CDR1 MDHEN and CDR2 SYDVKM. With V trimmed by 6 bases and J by 9 bases, 9 bases remained unmatched. Details on this clonotype: Its matching antigen is unknown.

With constant-segment primers, 5'RACE yielded cDNA libraries of TCR alpha and TCR beta that carried sample barcodes and UMIs. TCRdb analysed the 5' RACE reads with MiXCR anew, one entry per CDR3 protein. This sample has fewer than 200,000 distinct CDR3 sequences; around 13% occur once, and the top ten carry 3.3%. The chain joins TRBV28 to TRBJ2-1; 9 bases are shared with TRBD2. The receptor was isolated from a man between 18 and 29 years old who had mild COVID-19 (a few samples of this study predate the infection). Cell type and time point are not known. What was sequenced was PBMCs or a T cell subset sorted from them (not recorded which). Here the CDR3 DNA reads TGTGCCAGCAGCCGCGGGGGGGCCACGTCTGAGCAGTTCTTC. The encoded protein is CASSRGGATSEQFF.